This TCR beta chain was captured by sequencing in a study of radiotherapy plus CTLA-4 blockade in lung cancer. Study-level results: Early blood T cell clone dynamics reportedly forecast response best, with interferon-beta.

Lung cancer patients with chemo-refractory metastatic non-small-cell disease were given focal radiation plus CTLA-4 blockade with ipilimumab. Concerning this clone itself: The antigen is undetermined.

The CDR3 spans 13 residues. V lost 6 bases and J lost 3, with 11 bases in between. The V gene's germline CDR1 is MRHNA and CDR2 SNTAGT. Assay: immunoSEQ multiplex PCR; the TCRdb copy retains only in-frame clones and omits some. The sample includes 45,000 to 55,000 clones, 65% to 90% of them seen just once. Source: peripheral blood, taken from a patient treated with radiotherapy plus ipilimumab. This rearrangement joins TRBV6-4 to TRBJ1-1; D ambiguous. This sequence was found in a human donor with non-small cell lung cancer that progressed on radiotherapy plus ipilimumab. Some clones in this sample may be carry-over from other donors' samples. The CDR3 loop reads CASSGVGDTEAFF. In DNA form, the CDR3 reads TGTGCCAGCAGCGGGGTAGGTGACACTGAAGCTTTCTTT.